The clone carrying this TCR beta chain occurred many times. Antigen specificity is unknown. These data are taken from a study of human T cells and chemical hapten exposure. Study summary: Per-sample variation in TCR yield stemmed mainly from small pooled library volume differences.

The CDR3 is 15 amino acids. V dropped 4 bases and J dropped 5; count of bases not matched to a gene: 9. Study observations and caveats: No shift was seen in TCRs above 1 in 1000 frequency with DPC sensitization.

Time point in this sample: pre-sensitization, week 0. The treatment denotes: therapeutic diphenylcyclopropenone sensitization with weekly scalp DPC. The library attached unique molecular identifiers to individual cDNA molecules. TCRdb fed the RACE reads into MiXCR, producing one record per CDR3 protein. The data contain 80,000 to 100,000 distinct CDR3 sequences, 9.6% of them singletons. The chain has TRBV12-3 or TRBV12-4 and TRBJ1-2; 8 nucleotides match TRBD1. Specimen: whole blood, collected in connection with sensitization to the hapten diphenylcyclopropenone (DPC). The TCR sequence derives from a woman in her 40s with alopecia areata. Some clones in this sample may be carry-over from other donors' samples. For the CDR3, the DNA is TGTGCCAGCAGTTCACCAGGACAGGGACGATATGGCTACACCTTC. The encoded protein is CASSSPGQGRYGYTF.